Below are 3 T cell receptor beta chains sequenced from a single sample in a study of shared clonotypes between healthy human individuals. TCRdb's copy holds only in-frame clones and misses some; the assay was immunoSEQ multiplex PCR. The sample carries 950,000 to 1,300,000 clones, 75% recorded once. Material: memory CD4+ T cells sorted from blood. The sample's subset: CD45RA-negative fraction. All receptors come from a man aged 18 to 30 in good health.

The chain recombines TRBV2 with TRBJ1-1; D call uncertain. The V and J ends lost 1 base and 4 bases respectively, with 13 bases between them. The CDR3 is 15 amino acids. Germline loops: CDR1 SNHLY, CDR2 FYNNEI. The CDR3 reads CASSEGGVGGTEAFF. The CDR3 DNA sequence: TGTGCCAGCAGTGAAGGTGGGGTTGGTGGCACTGAAGCTTTCTTT.

The rearrangement links TRBV6-5 to TRBJ2-7, with 7 bases identical to TRBD1. Germline lookup yields CDR1 MNHEY and CDR2 SVGAGI. The CDR3 extends over 15 amino acids. V dropped 6 bases and J dropped 1; count of bases not matched to a gene: 9. CDR3 nucleotides: TGTGCCAGCAGAAAACGGACAGGCGGATCCTACGAGCAGTACTTC. Translation gives CASRKRTGGSYEQYF.

As for this clone: This CDR3 is also generated by other DNA sequences in the sample. This CDR3 is CASSDGSPLHF. CDR3 nucleotide sequence: TGTGCCAGCAGTGATGGGTCACCCCTCCACTTT. The V gene is TRBV6-1, the J gene TRBJ1-6; no definite D call. Germline assignment: CDR1 MNHNS and CDR2 SASEGT. This CDR3 contains 11 residues. V lost 3 bases, J lost 10 bases, and 4 bases lay in between.